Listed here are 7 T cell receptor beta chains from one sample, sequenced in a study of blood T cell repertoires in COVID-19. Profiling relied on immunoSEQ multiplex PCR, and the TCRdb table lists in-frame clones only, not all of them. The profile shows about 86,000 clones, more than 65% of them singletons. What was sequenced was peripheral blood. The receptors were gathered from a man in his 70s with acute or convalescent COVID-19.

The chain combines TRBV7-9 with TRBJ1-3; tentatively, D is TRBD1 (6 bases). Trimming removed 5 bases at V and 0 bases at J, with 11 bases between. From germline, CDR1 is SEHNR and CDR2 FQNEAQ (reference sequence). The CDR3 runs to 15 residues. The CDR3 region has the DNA TGTGCCAGCAGCCCTGGGACACTCTCTGGAAACACCATATATTTT. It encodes CASSPGTLSGNTIYF. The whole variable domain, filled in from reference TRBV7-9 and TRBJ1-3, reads DTGVSQNPRHKITKRGQNVTFRCDPISEHNRLYWYRQTLGQGPEFLTYFQNEAQLEKSRLLSDRFSAERPKGSFSTLEIQRTEQGDSAMYLCASSPGTLSGNTIYFGEGSWLTVV.

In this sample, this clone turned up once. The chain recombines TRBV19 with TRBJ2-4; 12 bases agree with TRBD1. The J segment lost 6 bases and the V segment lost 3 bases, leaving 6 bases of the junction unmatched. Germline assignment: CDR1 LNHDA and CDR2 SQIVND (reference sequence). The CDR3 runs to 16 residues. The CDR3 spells CASSIYGTGGGNIQYF. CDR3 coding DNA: TGTGCCAGTAGTATTTACGGGACAGGGGGCGGAAACATTCAGTACTTC.

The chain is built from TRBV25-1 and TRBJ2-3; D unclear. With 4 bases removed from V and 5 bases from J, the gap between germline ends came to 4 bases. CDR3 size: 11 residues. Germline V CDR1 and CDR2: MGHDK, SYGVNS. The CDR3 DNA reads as TGTGCCAGCAGTGTAAAAGATACGCAGTATTTT. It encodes CASSVKDTQYF. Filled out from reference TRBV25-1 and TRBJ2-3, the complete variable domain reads EADIYQTPRYLVIGTGKKITLECSQTMGHDKMYWYQQDPGMELHLIHYSYGVNSTEKGDLSSESTVSRIRTEHFPLTLESARPSHTSQYLCASSVKDTQYFGPGTRLTVL.

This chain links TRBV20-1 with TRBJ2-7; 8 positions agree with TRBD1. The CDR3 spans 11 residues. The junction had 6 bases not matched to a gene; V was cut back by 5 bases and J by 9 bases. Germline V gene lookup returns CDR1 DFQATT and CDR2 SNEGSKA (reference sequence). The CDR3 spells CSAGNRGLQYF. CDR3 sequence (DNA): TGCAGTGCTGGAAACAGGGGGTTGCAGTACTTC.

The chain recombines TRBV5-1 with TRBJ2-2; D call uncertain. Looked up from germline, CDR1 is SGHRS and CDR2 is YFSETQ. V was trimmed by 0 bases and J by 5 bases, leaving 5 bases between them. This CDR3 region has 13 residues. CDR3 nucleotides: TGCGCCAGCAGCTTGGACAGTACCGGGGAGCTGTTTTTT. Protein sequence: CASSLDSTGELFF.

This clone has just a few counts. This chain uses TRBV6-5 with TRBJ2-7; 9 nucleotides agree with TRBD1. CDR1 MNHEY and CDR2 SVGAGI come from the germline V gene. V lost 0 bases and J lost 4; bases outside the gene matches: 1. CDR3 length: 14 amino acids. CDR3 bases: TGTGCCAGCAGTTACTCCGACAGGGGGTACGAGCAGTACTTC. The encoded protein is CASSYSDRGYEQYF.

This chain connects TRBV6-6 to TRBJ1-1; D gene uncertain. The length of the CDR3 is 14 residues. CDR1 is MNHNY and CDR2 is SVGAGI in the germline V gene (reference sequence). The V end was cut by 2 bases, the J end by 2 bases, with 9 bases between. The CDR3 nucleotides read TGTGCCAGCAGTTACAGTTTCACTAACACTGAAGCTTTCTTT. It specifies CASSYSFTNTEAFF.